These T cell receptor beta chains were read from a single sample in a study of PD-1 blockade in classical Hodgkin lymphoma. Clones were read by immunoSEQ multiplex PCR, and TCRdb kept only the in-frame ones, dropping some. The sample gives around 43,000 clones, approximately 90% of which show up once; 4% to 6% is in the top ten. Sequencing used peripheral blood mononuclear cells (PBMCs). Receptor source: a human donor with classical Hodgkin lymphoma. The CDR3 runs from the conserved cysteine through the conserved F or W. The D gene is left open where the match is weak. The size of a clone is reported for some rows only, either as once, few or many, or as a class for expanded clones.

d_call: TRBD1
j_call: TRBJ2-7
v_call: TRBV19
cdr3_length: 16
clone_size: once
cdr3_aa: CASSTGAGTGVHEQYF
cdr3_nt: TGTGCCAGTAGTACAGGGGCGGGGACAGGGGTGCACGAGCAGTACTTC

d_call: TRBD2
j_call: TRBJ2-1
v_call: TRBV19
cdr3_length: 15
clone_size: .
cdr3_aa: CASSTEREGISGQFF
cdr3_nt: TGTGCCAGTAGTACTGAGCGGGAGGGAATTTCCGGGCAGTTCTTC

d_call: TRBD2
j_call: TRBJ2-7
v_call: TRBV6-1
cdr3_length: 15
clone_size: few
cdr3_aa: CASSEASSGLYEQYF
cdr3_nt: TGTGCCAGCAGTGAAGCCTCTAGCGGCCTCTACGAGCAGTACTTC

d_call: .
j_call: TRBJ1-1
v_call: TRBV6-5
cdr3_length: 14
clone_size: .
cdr3_aa: CASSFRDLNTEAFF
cdr3_nt: TGTGCCAGCAGTTTCAGGGATCTGAACACTGAAGCTTTCTTT

d_call: .
j_call: TRBJ2-7
v_call: TRBV6-1
cdr3_length: 13
clone_size: .
cdr3_aa: CASSPGQIYEQYF
cdr3_nt: TGTGCCAGCAGCCCCGGACAGATCTACGAGCAGTACTTC

d_call: .
j_call: TRBJ1-1
v_call: TRBV6-1
cdr3_length: 15
clone_size: .
cdr3_aa: CASGLDGRSKSEAFF
cdr3_nt: TGTGCCAGTGGGCTCGACGGCAGGTCGAAGTCTGAAGCTTTCTTT

d_call: .
j_call: TRBJ2-7
v_call: TRBV28
cdr3_length: 16
clone_size: .
cdr3_aa: CASSFPLTGFSYEQYF
cdr3_nt: TGTGCCAGCAGTTTCCCCCTTACAGGGTTCTCCTACGAGCAGTACTTC

d_call: .
j_call: TRBJ1-1
v_call: TRBV2
cdr3_length: 13
clone_size: .
cdr3_aa: CASSTGEGTEAFF
cdr3_nt: TGTGCCAGCAGTACGGGCGAGGGCACTGAAGCTTTCTTT

d_call: .
j_call: TRBJ2-2
v_call: TRBV18
cdr3_length: 12
clone_size: once
cdr3_aa: CASSPATGELFF
cdr3_nt: TGTGCCAGCTCACCGGCTACCGGGGAGCTGTTTTTT

d_call: .
j_call: TRBJ1-4
v_call: TRBV7-7
cdr3_length: 15
clone_size: .
cdr3_aa: CAVGDGLGSNEKLFF
cdr3_nt: TGTGCCGTAGGGGACGGACTAGGGTCTAATGAAAAACTGTTTTTT

d_call: .
j_call: TRBJ2-5
v_call: TRBV6-6
cdr3_length: 14
clone_size: .
cdr3_aa: CASSPPARVETQYF
cdr3_nt: TGTGCCAGCAGCCCACCCGCCAGGGTAGAGACCCAGTACTTC

d_call: .
j_call: TRBJ1-3
v_call: TRBV5-1
cdr3_length: 14
clone_size: .
cdr3_aa: CASSPSDSGNTIYF
cdr3_nt: TGCGCCAGCAGCCCTAGCGACTCTGGAAACACCATATATTTT

d_call: TRBD1
j_call: TRBJ1-3
v_call: TRBV5-1
cdr3_length: 18
clone_size: .
cdr3_aa: CASSSGTGGGGTGNTIYF
cdr3_nt: TGCGCCAGCAGCTCCGGGACAGGGGGCGGCGGAACTGGAAACACCATATATTTT

d_call: TRBD2
j_call: TRBJ2-1
v_call: TRBV29-1
cdr3_length: 15
clone_size: .
cdr3_aa: CSVRRGLAGAGEQFF
cdr3_nt: TGCAGCGTCCGACGGGGACTAGCGGGAGCAGGCGAGCAGTTCTTC

d_call: .
j_call: TRBJ2-1
v_call: TRBV5-1
cdr3_length: 13
clone_size: .
cdr3_aa: CASSLASSNEQFF
cdr3_nt: TGCGCCAGCAGCTTGGCCAGTTCCAATGAGCAGTTCTTC

d_call: .
j_call: TRBJ2-2
v_call: TRBV7-3
cdr3_length: 13
clone_size: few
cdr3_aa: CASKQVNTGELFF
cdr3_nt: TGTGCCAGCAAACAGGTGAACACCGGGGAGCTGTTTTTT

d_call: .
j_call: TRBJ1-1
v_call: TRBV19
cdr3_length: 11
clone_size: .
cdr3_aa: CASSWGTEAFF
cdr3_nt: TGTGCCAGTAGTTGGGGTACTGAAGCTTTCTTT

d_call: .
j_call: TRBJ2-5
v_call: TRBV19
cdr3_length: 13
clone_size: .
cdr3_aa: CASSIVLAETQYF
cdr3_nt: TGTGCCAGTAGTATAGTCCTGGCAGAGACCCAGTACTTC

d_call: .
j_call: TRBJ2-1
v_call: TRBV5-1
cdr3_length: 18
clone_size: .
cdr3_aa: CASSLSRGAYTPNNEQFF
cdr3_nt: TGCGCCAGCAGCTTATCCCGGGGGGCCTACACCCCTAACAATGAGCAGTTCTTC

d_call: .
j_call: TRBJ2-5
v_call: TRBV27
cdr3_length: 14
clone_size: .
cdr3_aa: CASSLSNLIRTQYF
cdr3_nt: TGTGCCAGCAGTTTATCGAACCTTATCAGGACCCAGTACTTC

d_call: .
j_call: TRBJ2-1
v_call: TRBV19
cdr3_length: 14
clone_size: .
cdr3_aa: CASSRESSYNEQFF
cdr3_nt: TGTGCCAGTAGTAGGGAGAGCTCCTACAATGAGCAGTTCTTC

d_call: .
j_call: TRBJ2-4
v_call: TRBV6-5
cdr3_length: 13
clone_size: .
cdr3_aa: CASSYSISDIQYF
cdr3_nt: TGTGCCAGCAGTTACTCTATCTCGGACATTCAGTACTTC

d_call: .
j_call: TRBJ1-2
v_call: TRBV2
cdr3_length: 11
clone_size: .
cdr3_aa: CASTRGDGYTF
cdr3_nt: TGTGCCAGCACCCGCGGGGACGGCTACACCTTC

d_call: .
j_call: TRBJ2-1
v_call: TRBV19
cdr3_length: 14
clone_size: .
cdr3_aa: CASSIGFGYNEQFF
cdr3_nt: TGTGCCAGTAGTATAGGGTTTGGGTACAATGAGCAGTTCTTC

d_call: TRBD2
j_call: TRBJ2-1
v_call: TRBV19
cdr3_length: 14
clone_size: .
cdr3_aa: CASSNGLADNEQFF
cdr3_nt: TGTGCCAGTAGTAACGGACTAGCGGACAATGAGCAGTTCTTC

d_call: TRBD1
j_call: TRBJ2-1
v_call: TRBV5-1
cdr3_length: 15
clone_size: .
cdr3_aa: CASSLIGTGGNEQFF
cdr3_nt: TGCGCCAGCAGCTTGATCGGGACAGGGGGCAATGAGCAGTTCTTC

d_call: TRBD1
j_call: TRBJ1-2
v_call: TRBV4-1
cdr3_length: 14
clone_size: .
cdr3_aa: CASSQEPRGNGYTF
cdr3_nt: TGCGCCAGCAGCCAAGAACCCAGGGGGAACGGCTACACCTTC

d_call: .
j_call: TRBJ1-4
v_call: TRBV7-3
cdr3_length: 15
clone_size: .
cdr3_aa: CASSPGGETNEKLFF
cdr3_nt: TGTGCCAGCAGCCCGGGAGGGGAGACTAATGAAAAACTGTTTTTT

d_call: .
j_call: TRBJ2-5
v_call: TRBV29-1
cdr3_length: 11
clone_size: .
cdr3_aa: CSVSAGSKVYF
cdr3_nt: TGCAGCGTGTCTGCCGGGTCCAAGGTGTACTTC

d_call: .
j_call: TRBJ1-1
v_call: TRBV5-1
cdr3_length: 14
clone_size: .
cdr3_aa: CASSLGMGDTEAFF
cdr3_nt: TGCGCCAGCAGCTTAGGCATGGGGGACACTGAAGCTTTCTTT

d_call: TRBD2
j_call: TRBJ2-7
v_call: TRBV28
cdr3_length: 16
clone_size: once
cdr3_aa: CASLGLAGDQDYEQYF
cdr3_nt: TGTGCCAGCCTAGGGCTAGCGGGAGACCAGGACTACGAGCAGTACTTC

d_call: TRBD1
j_call: TRBJ1-2
v_call: TRBV5-8
cdr3_length: 17
clone_size: .
cdr3_aa: CASTKARDRDPLDGYTF
cdr3_nt: TGTGCCAGCACCAAGGCGAGGGACAGGGACCCTCTGGATGGCTACACCTTC

d_call: .
j_call: TRBJ2-7
v_call: TRBV7-2
cdr3_length: 11
clone_size: .
cdr3_aa: CASSFSYEQYF
cdr3_nt: TGTGCCAGCAGCTTCTCCTACGAGCAGTACTTC

d_call: .
j_call: TRBJ2-3
v_call: TRBV5-1
cdr3_length: 19
clone_size: .
cdr3_aa: CASSLDYTSGLRNTDTQYF
cdr3_nt: TGCGCCAGCAGCTTGGATTACACCAGCGGCCTCAGAAATACAGATACGCAGTATTTT

d_call: TRBD2
j_call: TRBJ2-5
v_call: TRBV5-1
cdr3_length: 17
clone_size: .
cdr3_aa: CASSWGLAGGPGETQYF
cdr3_nt: TGCGCCAGCAGCTGGGGACTAGCGGGAGGGCCTGGGGAGACCCAGTACTTC

d_call: TRBD2
j_call: TRBJ2-5
v_call: TRBV7-2
cdr3_length: 16
clone_size: once
cdr3_aa: CASSPTSGSFGETQYF
cdr3_nt: TGTGCCAGCAGCCCGACTAGCGGGAGTTTCGGAGAGACCCAGTACTTC

d_call: .
j_call: TRBJ1-1
v_call: TRBV10-3
cdr3_length: 13
clone_size: .
cdr3_aa: CAISESGNTEAFF
cdr3_nt: TGTGCCATCAGTGAATCAGGGAACACTGAAGCTTTCTTT

d_call: TRBD1
j_call: TRBJ2-7
v_call: TRBV6-5
cdr3_length: 12
clone_size: .
cdr3_aa: CASSWTGREQYF
cdr3_nt: TGTGCCAGCAGTTGGACAGGTCGCGAGCAGTACTTC

d_call: TRBD2
j_call: TRBJ2-2
v_call: TRBV5-4
cdr3_length: 15
clone_size: .
cdr3_aa: CASSGGLALTGELFF
cdr3_nt: TGTGCCAGCAGCGGTGGACTAGCACTGACCGGGGAGCTGTTTTTT

d_call: .
j_call: TRBJ2-1
v_call: TRBV9
cdr3_length: 17
clone_size: .
cdr3_aa: CASSSPLRGSSYNEQFF
cdr3_nt: TGTGCCAGCAGCTCCCCCCTAAGGGGCTCCTCCTACAATGAGCAGTTCTTC

d_call: .
j_call: TRBJ2-2
v_call: TRBV5-6
cdr3_length: 15
clone_size: .
cdr3_aa: CASTGRDSNTGELFF
cdr3_nt: TGTGCCAGCACGGGCCGGGACTCCAACACCGGGGAGCTGTTTTTT

d_call: TRBD2
j_call: TRBJ2-5
v_call: TRBV9
cdr3_length: 14
clone_size: .
cdr3_aa: CASSVGLASETQYF
cdr3_nt: TGTGCCAGCAGCGTTGGACTAGCAAGTGAGACCCAGTACTTC

d_call: .
j_call: TRBJ1-1
v_call: TRBV12-2
cdr3_length: 18
clone_size: .
cdr3_aa: CASRLLKTTGDGYTEAFF
cdr3_nt: TGTGCAAGTCGCTTATTAAAAACCACAGGGGACGGATACACTGAAGCTTTCTTT

d_call: .
j_call: TRBJ1-1
v_call: TRBV5-1
cdr3_length: 13
clone_size: .
cdr3_aa: CASTATSSREAFF
cdr3_nt: TGCGCCAGCACCGCAACTTCCTCCCGGGAAGCTTTCTTT

d_call: .
j_call: TRBJ2-5
v_call: TRBV6-5
cdr3_length: 15
clone_size: .
cdr3_aa: CASSLRSGTQETQYF
cdr3_nt: TGTGCCAGCAGTTTGAGGTCAGGGACCCAAGAGACCCAGTACTTC

d_call: .
j_call: TRBJ1-2
v_call: TRBV6-1
cdr3_length: 15
clone_size: .
cdr3_aa: CASSERGTREYGYTF
cdr3_nt: TGTGCCAGCAGTGAAAGGGGGACCCGGGAATATGGCTACACCTTC

d_call: .
j_call: TRBJ2-1
v_call: TRBV6-5
cdr3_length: 13
clone_size: once
cdr3_aa: CASTPGLFGEQFF
cdr3_nt: TGTGCCAGCACCCCGGGGCTGTTCGGTGAGCAGTTCTTC

d_call: TRBD2
j_call: TRBJ2-3
v_call: TRBV28
cdr3_length: 14
clone_size: .
cdr3_aa: CASSFRGRADTQYF
cdr3_nt: TGTGCCAGCAGTTTCCGAGGGAGGGCAGATACGCAGTATTTT

d_call: .
j_call: TRBJ2-5
v_call: TRBV21-1
cdr3_length: 13
clone_size: .
cdr3_aa: CASTSGRQETQYF
cdr3_nt: TGTGCCAGCACCTCGGGGCGGCAAGAGACCCAGTACTTC